This is a list of T cell receptor beta chains from one sample in a study of PD-L1 blockade in urothelial cancer. Sequencing was performed with immunoSEQ multiplex PCR; in TCRdb, only in-frame clones are kept and a portion is missing. Here the sample spans 90,000 or so clones, around 90% being singletons. Sequenced material: PBMCs, taken around atezolizumab (anti-PD-L1) treatment. Source of these receptors: a man in his 60s with urothelial cancer. The conserved cysteine and the conserved F or W are not part of the CDR3 here. Size is omitted from some rows. Given values are once, few, many or a class for expanded clones.

>TRBJ2-3|TRBV7-3|-
ASSSSDSSPVDTQY
>TRBJ2-7|TRBV4-2|-
ASSQGTSGRGTYEQY
>TRBJ2-5|TRBV11-2|-
ASSAIRGRETQY
>TRBJ2-1|TRBV9|-
ASSPQVGNNEQF
>TRBJ2-3|TRBV2|-
ASSSRTGGTDTQY
>TRBJ2-5|TRBV7-2|-
ASSLAGGFETQY
>TRBJ1-5|TRBV28|-
ASNRGSNQPQH
>TRBJ2-7|TRBV7-2|-
ASSLVGTGKLYEQY
>TRBJ2-1|TRBV4-3|-
ASSQVLPAGTSSYNEQF
>TRBJ1-5|TRBV6-1|-
ASSEGQMSNQPQH
>TRBJ2-2|TRBV2|-
ASKEGGRTGELF
>TRBJ1-2|TRBV6-6|-
ASSYRDRIVGYT
>TRBJ2-7|TRBV15|-
ATRRDRGYEQY
>TRBJ1-2|TRBV11-2|-
ASSSGQALSYT
>TRBJ2-3|TRBV19|once
ASRPGGTNTQY
>TRBJ2-7|TRBV28|-
ASSSGLGGEQY
>TRBJ2-3|TRBV6-1|-
ASSERDYKDTQY
>TRBJ2-1|TRBV29-1|-
SVEDRESVTHDEQF
>-|TRBV5-4|-
ASSFSQGSEQY
>TRBJ2-3|TRBV6-1|once
ASSRTLLVTDTQY
>TRBJ2-7|TRBV4-3|-
ASSQALAGGPRNEQY
>TRBJ2-1|TRBV5-4|-
ASSLWTRRYEQF
>TRBJ2-3|TRBV19|-
ASSMGGFGGTDTQY
>TRBJ2-3|TRBV28|-
ASSPTGTRTDTQY
>TRBJ2-5|TRBV5-6|-
ASSLARGGSQETQY
>TRBJ2-1|TRBV20-1|few
SASPRGEQF
>TRBJ2-7|TRBV18|-
ASSLSGTGVEQY
>TRBJ2-7|TRBV9|-
ASSPRHPDSSYEQY
>TRBJ1-2|TRBV5-4|-
ASSLNRANYGYT
>TRBJ1-6|TRBV30|-
AWSRDRGNSPLH
>TRBJ2-5|TRBV4-3|-
ASSQDLGREETQY
>TRBJ2-2|TRBV5-5|-
ASSRDPGGGTGELF
>TRBJ1-3|TRBV29-1|-
SVESGGLGNTIY
>TRBJ2-3|TRBV4-2|-
ASSQDPRADTQY
>TRBJ2-6|TRBV2|once
ARGGSGANVLT
>TRBJ2-5|TRBV5-1|-
ASSLGGTSQETQY
>TRBJ2-1|TRBV28|-
ASSLGGGANEQF
>TRBJ2-3|TRBV19|-
ASSTQAGGVTDTQY
>TRBJ1-2|TRBV4-1|-
ASSQERGIANYGYT
>TRBJ2-7|TRBV10-2|-
ASREGTSGSYEQY
>TRBJ2-7|TRBV4-1|few
ASSQGTGTYEQY
>TRBJ2-3|TRBV28|few
ASSYVSGTDTQY
>TRBJ2-7|TRBV5-1|-
ASSPGLFGSNEQY
>TRBJ2-3|TRBV7-3|-
ASSSTGTDTQY
>TRBJ2-3|TRBV7-9|-
ASSLGDRGPTDTQY
>TRBJ2-2|TRBV10-3|-
AISESRGGTNTGELF
>TRBJ2-3|TRBV9|-
ASSVGTGGTDTQY
>TRBJ2-7|TRBV25-1|-
ASSQGVIYEQY
>TRBJ2-3|TRBV9|-
ASSVVGGSGTDTQY
>TRBJ2-2|TRBV11-3|-
ASSSSSWERDTGELF
>TRBJ2-5|TRBV9|-
ASSGTSGGAGETQY
>TRBJ2-5|TRBV9|once
ASSRDLGETQY
>TRBJ2-2|TRBV7-6|-
ASSSRPSGGELF
>TRBJ2-3|TRBV4-3|-
ASSQYGTSGGADTQY
>TRBJ2-3|TRBV5-1|-
ASRPLTGAGDTQY
>TRBJ2-5|TRBV6-5|-
ASSYLSQGRETQY
>TRBJ2-5|TRBV7-8|-
ASSLGAGGKETQY